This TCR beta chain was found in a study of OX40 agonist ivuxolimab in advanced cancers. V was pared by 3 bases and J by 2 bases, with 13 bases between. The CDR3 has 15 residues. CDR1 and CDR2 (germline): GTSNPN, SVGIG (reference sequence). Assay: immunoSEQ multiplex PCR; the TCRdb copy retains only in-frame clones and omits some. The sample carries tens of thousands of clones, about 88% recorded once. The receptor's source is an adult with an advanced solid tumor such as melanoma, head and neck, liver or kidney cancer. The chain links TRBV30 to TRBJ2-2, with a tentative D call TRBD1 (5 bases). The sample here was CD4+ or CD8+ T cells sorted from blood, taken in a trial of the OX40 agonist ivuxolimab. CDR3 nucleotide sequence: TGTGCCTGGAGAAAAGGACAACTCAACACCGGGGAGCTGTTTTTT. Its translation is CAWRKGQLNTGELFF.